The entry below gives a single T cell receptor (beta chain) sequence along with its context. This clone's antigen is unknown. No quality values exist for individual bases; no much larger clone is one base distant. The data were obtained in a study of blood T cells in healthy people across ages (dated by TCRdb to between 2014 and 2017). Study-wide context: Template switching captured roughly one uniquely barcoded TCR beta cDNA molecule per two T cells in model experiments. Using deep sequencing normalized with unique cDNA molecular identifiers, the study measured how TCR beta repertoire diversity changes with age. The donors were split into four age groups: young (average about 15 years), middle-aged (39), aged (approximately 60) and long-lived (approximately 89). To avoid experimental bias, donors of different ages were spread randomly across the sequencing lanes. The study analyzed two additional independent replicas of 1 million unique cDNA reads from the same blood draw for two donors, one aged 18 to 29 and one aged 80 or older.

To prepare the library, 5' RACE was applied. Sequencing relied on an Illumina HiSeq 2500. A second PCR of roughly 7 to 11 cycles was performed with a sample-barcoded 5' primer and a J-beta primer mix. A template-switch 5' adaptor carrying 12 random nucleotides introduced a unique molecular identifier onto each TCR beta cDNA molecule. Each sample yielded at least 2.5 million CDR3-containing paired-end reads. First-strand cDNA was synthesized from all RNA with the Mint cDNA synthesis kit, primed by a TRBC-specific oligonucleotide. Following uracil-DNA glycosylase treatment, all cDNA underwent a first 18-cycle PCR with the universal primers M1SS and BC2_uni_R. In the authors' own workflow: For normalization, 1 million high-quality reads were randomly selected from each sample, with every read carrying a distinct molecular identifier. Reads sharing molecular identifiers were discarded rather than binned into consensus sequences. CDR3 identification, clonotype clustering and error correction used MiTCR with a Q25 quality threshold and the strictest error-elimination algorithm. A nonparametric unseen species model using Euler transformation provided a lower-bound estimate of total TCR beta diversity. Using fastp at Q25 and MiXCR, TCRdb reprocessed the public reads and kept productive beta chains. When rows share a CDR3 protein, they turn into one entry using the most common DNA and genes. TCRdb's processing, not the authors' own work, is the source of the V and J calls. Counted in this sample were 710,000 or so distinct CDR3 sequences; about 20% of them appeared once. The ten most abundant clones make up 22% of the sample.

The CDR3 goes from the cysteine to the phenylalanine over 16 residues. Only the CDR3 region is kept as DNA, spanning 48 bases read in frame from base 1. CDR1 SGHRS and CDR2 YFSETQ are derived from the germline V gene. Germline trimming amounts to 4 bases on V and 0 bases on J, with 1 as the count of junction bases outside the gene matches. The paper's findings and limits, for the study overall: Estimates of total diversity from one million sequenced T cells were regarded as lower bounds and underestimates. As age increased, observed TCR beta diversity per million T cells dropped in a roughly linear way, and a significant reduction was already evident by age roughly 36. There was a strong correlation between observed TCR beta diversity and the percentage of naive T cells measured by flow cytometry. Compared with the aged group, the long-lived group had more naive CD4+ T cells, fewer expanded clones and increased TCR diversity, suggesting age selection. Since profiling was done on bulk unsorted PBMCs, naive and antigen-experienced compartments could not be conclusively compared. The CMV infection status of donors was not known, potentially confounding age-related changes in expanded clonotypes.

The donors were roughly 40 Caucasian individuals from Russia, aged 6 to 90 years, who were systemically healthy. About 10 milliliters of peripheral blood were collected from each donor into EDTA-treated Vacutainer tubes. PBMCs were isolated by Ficoll-Paque density-gradient centrifugation, with at least 6.5 million obtained per sample. Trizol reagent was used to extract total RNA from the PBMCs, yielding at least 5 micrograms per sample. For every donor, flow cytometry on a PBMC aliquot measured the percentage of naive CD45RAhigh/CD27high T cells. This receptor was obtained from a man in his 70s in good health. Sequences were obtained from blood. The chain uses TRBV5-1 and TRBJ2-4, and 13 junction bases match TRBD2. The nucleotides read TGCGCCAGCAGCCGGACTAGCGGGGGAGCCAAAAACATTCAGTACTTC. Translated, this is CASSRTSGGAKNIQYF.